This TCR beta chain was identified during a study of cytomegalovirus exposure and HLA in healthy donors. Healthy bone marrow donors formed the donor group. Notes on this clone: Its antigen is still unknown. Relative to the germline gene, one junction end is altered; a read error may explain this.

Study observations and caveats: Most TCR beta V segments were productive about 87% or about 30% of the time in an earlier analysis.

The PCR contained 60 Vbeta and 13 Jbeta primers. Profiled with immunoSEQ multiplex PCR; TCRdb holds only in-frame clones, not every one. The table lists approximately 180,000 clones, 85% to 90% of them singletons. The V gene's germline CDR1 is MNHNS and CDR2 SASEGT. This CDR3 has 13 residues. This receptor was taken from a woman under 30 in good health and CMV-seronegative. The sample taken for sequencing was PBMCs. This sequence joins TRBV6-1 and TRBJ1-3, with D unresolved. As DNA, the CDR3 is TGTGCCAGCAGTGAATTCTCTAGAAACACCATATATTTT. Protein product: CASSEFSRNTIYF.